This T cell receptor beta chain was observed in a study of T cell repertoires in cytomegalovirus infection. Overall study: In the study, CMV epitopes included recently identified HLA-C-restricted and well-studied HLA-B-restricted ones. Carrying CMV and the relevant HLA type showed in public TCR beta signatures.

As concerns this clonotype: Antigen unknown.

CDR1 and CDR2 (germline): SGHVS, FQNEAQ. V was pared by 7 bases and J by 7 bases, with 5 bases of the junction left unmatched. This CDR3 is built from 13 residues. TCRdb processed the reads anew with MiXCR; each CDR3 protein has one entry. The sample carries some 700,000 distinct CDR3 sequences, roughly a third recorded once. Sequences were derived from cultured PBMCs, sampled from culture after CMV antigen stimulation. V and J are TRBV7-8 and TRBJ2-2; 8 bases are a match to TRBD2. The origin of this receptor is a human donor in good health (CMV status not recorded). Some clones in this sample may be carry-over from other donors' samples. In DNA form, the CDR3 reads TGTGCCAGCACACGTAGCGGGAACGGGGAGCTGTTTTTT. Encoded protein: CASTRSGNGELFF.